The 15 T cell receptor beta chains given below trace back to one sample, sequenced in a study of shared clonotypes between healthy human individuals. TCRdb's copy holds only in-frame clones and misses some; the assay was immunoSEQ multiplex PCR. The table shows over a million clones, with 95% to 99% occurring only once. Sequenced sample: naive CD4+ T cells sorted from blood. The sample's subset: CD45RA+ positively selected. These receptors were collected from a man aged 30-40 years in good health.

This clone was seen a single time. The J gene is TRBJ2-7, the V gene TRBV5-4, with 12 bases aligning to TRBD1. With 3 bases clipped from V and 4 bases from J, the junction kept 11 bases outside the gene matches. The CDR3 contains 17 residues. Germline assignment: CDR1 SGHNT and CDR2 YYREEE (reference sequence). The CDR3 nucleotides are TGTGCCAGCAGCTCGCCGGAGGGACAGGGGGCGAGATACGAGCAGTACTTC. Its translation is CASSSPEGQGARYEQYF.

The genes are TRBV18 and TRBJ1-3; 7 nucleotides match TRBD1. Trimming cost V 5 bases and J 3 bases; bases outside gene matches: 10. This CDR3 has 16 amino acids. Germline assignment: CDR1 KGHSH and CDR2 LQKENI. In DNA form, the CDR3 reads TGTGCCAGCTCATCGACAGGGAAATCGGTTGGAAACACCATATATTTT. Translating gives CASSSTGKSVGNTIYF. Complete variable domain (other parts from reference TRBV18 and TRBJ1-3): NAGVMQNPRHLVRRRGQEARLRCSPMKGHSHVYWYRQLPEEGLKFMVYLQKENIIDESGMPKERFSAEFPKEGPSILRIQQVVRGDSAAYFCASSSTGKSVGNTIYFGEGSWLTVV.

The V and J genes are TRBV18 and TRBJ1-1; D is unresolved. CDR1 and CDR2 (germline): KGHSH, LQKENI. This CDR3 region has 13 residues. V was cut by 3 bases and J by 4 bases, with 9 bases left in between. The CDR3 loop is CASSPGGFTEAFF. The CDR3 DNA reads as TGTGCCAGCTCACCGGGAGGGTTCACTGAAGCTTTCTTT. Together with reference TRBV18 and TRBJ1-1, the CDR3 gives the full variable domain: NAGVMQNPRHLVRRRGQEARLRCSPMKGHSHVYWYRQLPEEGLKFMVYLQKENIIDESGMPKERFSAEFPKEGPSILRIQQVVRGDSAAYFCASSPGGFTEAFFGQGTRLTVV.

The CDR3, as DNA: TGTGCCAGCAGTGAATATAGAGGCGGGAGGGTTAATACGCAGTATTTT. Translation gives CASSEYRGGRVNTQYF. The chain links TRBV25-1 to TRBJ2-3; 9 bases are a match to TRBD2. The CDR3 consists of 16 residues. V lost 0 bases and J lost 7; bases outside the gene matches: 8. The V gene's germline CDR1 is MGHDK and CDR2 SYGVNS.

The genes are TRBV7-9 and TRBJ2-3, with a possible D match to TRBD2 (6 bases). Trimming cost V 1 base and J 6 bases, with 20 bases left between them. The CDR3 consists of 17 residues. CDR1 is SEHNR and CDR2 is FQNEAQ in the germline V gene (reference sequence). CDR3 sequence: CASSLVSRLWGEDTQYF. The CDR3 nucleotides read TGTGCCAGCAGCTTAGTCTCTAGATTGTGGGGGGAGGATACGCAGTATTTT.

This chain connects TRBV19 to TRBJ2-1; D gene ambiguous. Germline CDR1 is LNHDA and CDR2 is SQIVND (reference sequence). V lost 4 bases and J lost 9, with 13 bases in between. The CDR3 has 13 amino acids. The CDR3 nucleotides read TGTGCCAGTAGTAGTAAGCTCCCAACTGAGCAGTTCTTC. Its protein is CASSSKLPTEQFF.

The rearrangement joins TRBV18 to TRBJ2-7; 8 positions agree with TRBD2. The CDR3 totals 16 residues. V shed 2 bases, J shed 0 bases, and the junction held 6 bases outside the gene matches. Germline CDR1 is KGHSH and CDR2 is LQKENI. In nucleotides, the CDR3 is TGTGCCAGCTCACCAATTTCCGGGAGGGCCTCCTACGAGCAGTACTTC. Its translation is CASSPISGRASYEQYF.

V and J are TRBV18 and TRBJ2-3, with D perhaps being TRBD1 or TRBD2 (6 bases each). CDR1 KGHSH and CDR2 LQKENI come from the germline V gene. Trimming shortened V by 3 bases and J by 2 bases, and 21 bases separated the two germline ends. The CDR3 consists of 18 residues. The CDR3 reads CASSPPRGATGATDTQYF. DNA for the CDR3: TGTGCCAGCTCACCTCCCCGAGGGGCCACGGGGGCCACAGATACGCAGTATTTT.

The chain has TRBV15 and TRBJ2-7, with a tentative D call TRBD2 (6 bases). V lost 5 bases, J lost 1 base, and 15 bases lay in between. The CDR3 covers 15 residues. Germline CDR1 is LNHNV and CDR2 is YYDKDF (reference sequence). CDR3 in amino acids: CATSVGSSRSYEQYF. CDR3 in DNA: TGTGCCACCAGCGTCGGGAGTTCCAGGTCCTACGAGCAGTACTTC.

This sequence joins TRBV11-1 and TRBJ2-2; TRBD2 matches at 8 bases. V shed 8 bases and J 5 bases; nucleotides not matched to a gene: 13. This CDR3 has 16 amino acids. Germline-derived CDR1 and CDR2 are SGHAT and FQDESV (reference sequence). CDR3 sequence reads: CASGDFLAGVTGELFF. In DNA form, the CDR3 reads TGTGCCAGCGGAGATTTTCTAGCGGGTGTTACCGGGGAGCTGTTTTTT. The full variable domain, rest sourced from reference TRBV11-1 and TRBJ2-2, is EAEVAQSPRYKITEKSQAVAFWCDPISGHATLYWYRQILGQGPELLVQFQDESVVDDSQLPKDRFSAERLKGVDSTLKIQPAELGDSAMYLCASGDFLAGVTGELFFGEGSRLTVL.

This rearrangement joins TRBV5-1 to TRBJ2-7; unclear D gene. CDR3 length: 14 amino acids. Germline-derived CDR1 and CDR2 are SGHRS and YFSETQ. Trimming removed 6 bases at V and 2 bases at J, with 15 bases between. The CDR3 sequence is CASTPGKRTYEQYF. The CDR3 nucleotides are TGCGCCAGCACCCCCGGCAAACGGACCTACGAGCAGTACTTC.

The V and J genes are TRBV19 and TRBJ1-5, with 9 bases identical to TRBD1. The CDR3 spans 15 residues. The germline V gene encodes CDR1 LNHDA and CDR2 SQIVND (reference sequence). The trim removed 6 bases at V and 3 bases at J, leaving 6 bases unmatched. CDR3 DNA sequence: TGTGCCAGTAGACGGACAGGGGTGAACAATCAGCCCCAGCATTTT. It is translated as CASRRTGVNNQPQHF.

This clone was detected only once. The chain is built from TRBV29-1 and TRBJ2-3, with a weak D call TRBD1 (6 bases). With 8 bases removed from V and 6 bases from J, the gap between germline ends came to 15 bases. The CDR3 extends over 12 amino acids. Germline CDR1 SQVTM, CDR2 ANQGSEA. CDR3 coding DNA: TGCAGCCCCTGGACAGCCTCGGATACGCAGTATTTT. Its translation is CSPWTASDTQYF.

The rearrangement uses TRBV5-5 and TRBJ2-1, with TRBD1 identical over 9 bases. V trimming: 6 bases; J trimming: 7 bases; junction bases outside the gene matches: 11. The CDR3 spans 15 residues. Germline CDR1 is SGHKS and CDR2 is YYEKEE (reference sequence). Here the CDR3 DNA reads TGTGCCAGCACGACCGGGACAGGGCAGTTTAATGAGCAGTTCTTC. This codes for CASTTGTGQFNEQFF.

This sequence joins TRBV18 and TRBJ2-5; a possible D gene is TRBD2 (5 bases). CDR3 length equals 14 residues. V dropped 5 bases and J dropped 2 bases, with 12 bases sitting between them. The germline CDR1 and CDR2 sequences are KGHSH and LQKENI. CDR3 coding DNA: TGTGCCAGCTCAAATCTAGCAGATCAAGAGACCCAGTACTTC. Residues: CASSNLADQETQYF.